The clone carrying this T cell receptor (beta chain) was counted a few times. Its antigen remains unidentified. The V and J ends lost 3 bases and 9 bases respectively, with 12 bases between them. CDR3 length: 13 residues. This record belongs to a study of regulatory T cells in long-lasting Graves disease. About the study: Graves' cases, newly diagnosed, had used antithyroid drugs under 3 months.

Study results and limitations: Persistent patients shared more public clonotypes (about 2,900) than new patients (approximately 900).

Time point meaning: newly diagnosed GD, antithyroid drugs for less than 3 months. Scientists built the TCR library using RNA that was extracted from PBMCs. Library construction for TCR beta used iRepertoire HTBI primers and Arm-PCR of CDR3 regions. A single record per CDR3 protein comes from TCRdb applying MiXCR to the multiplex PCR reads. This sample yields about 360,000 distinct CDR3 sequences, of which roughly 17% are seen a single time; roughly a fifth belongs to the top ten. These data are also associated with another study on T cells in Graves' hyperthyroidism and ophthalmopathy. That study adds: Uncontrolled infection, other autoimmune disease, pregnancy or lactation disqualified patients from enrolment. First-round RT-PCR with HTBI primers amplified the TCR CDR3 region.

The sequence came from a woman aged 18-35 years with Graves disease. The genes are TRBV12-3 or TRBV12-4 and TRBJ1-5; D remains ambiguous. The material sequenced was peripheral blood mononuclear cells (PBMCs), taken at new diagnosis, from a patient treated with antithyroid drugs. The CDR3: CASSFNGGRPQHF. CDR3 nucleotide sequence: TGTGCCAGCAGTTTCAACGGCGGGCGGCCCCAGCATTTT.